The following is a T cell receptor (beta chain) sequence with its context. This receptor's antigen is unknown. It has no much larger one-base neighbor in the sample; base qualities were not kept. TCRbeta CDR3 regions were amplified from genomic DNA by means of the immunoSEQ Assay, a bias-controlled multiplex PCR. On the study's bioinformatics: The number of nucleated cells in each sample was estimated by amplification of reference gene primers within the assay. To quantify the absolute abundance of each unique TCRbeta CDR3 rearrangement, sequence reads were collapsed and filtered. Productive Simpson clonality was computed per sample as the square root of Simpson's diversity index over productive rearrangements. TCRdb obtained this table from immuneACCESS and retained in-frame rearrangements with V and J assigned. These tables miss some clones; where compared with another copy, unresolved V genes account for less than half of the shortfall, and the remainder is unexplained. The V and J calls and the clone size are those of that table, but D and trimming were determined from the DNA. The sample data list 250,000 or so clones, and approximately 89% of these were observed just once. About 2.9% of the sample belongs to the ten largest clones.

The data were obtained in a study of blood T cell repertoires in COVID-19 (dated by TCRdb to about 2020). Turning to the overall study: Samples from collaborators originated in the United States, Italy and Spain and spanned both the acute and convalescent phases of COVID-19. Deeply sampled blood TCRbeta repertoires from subjects exposed to, actively infected with, or recovered from COVID-19 were included in the dataset. The prospective study material was composed of cDNA or gDNA derived from T cells, B-cell-depleted T cells, or PBMCs. Samples came from the ongoing ImmuneRACE study (first 160 participants) plus 1,254 subjects from 6 global collaborators. Sample metadata almost always included a de-identified subject ID, COVID-19 status, age in years and sex. A freely available public database, intended as a resource for researchers studying the immune response to SARS-CoV-2, is where the repertoires were released. Where available, HLA class I and class II types were taken from metadata supplied by the sample provider and were not determined by assay-based typing.

Participants in the prospective study were enrolled through a virtual design, were aged about 18 to 100 years, and lived in approximately 24 United States geographic areas. In the prospective study, cohorts were assigned on the basis of participant-reported clinical history obtained from a screening survey and a study questionnaire. Exposed participants had been in contact, within 2 weeks of entering the study, with a person who had a PCR-confirmed or clinician-diagnosed case of COVID-19. In the prospective study, whole blood, serum and a nasopharyngeal or oropharyngeal swab were collected from each participant by mobile phlebotomists. Prospective study participants could optionally give additional blood draws and questionnaires over an approximately 2-month period. Before DNA extraction, prospective study blood samples were shipped either frozen or at room temperature. What the work shows at the level of the full study, not this receptor alone: How much clinical and demographic metadata was included differed by source and by participant, and the metadata was provided uncurated.

The TCR sequence derives from a woman aged 40 to 50 who had been exposed to COVID-19. The sample was PBMCs or T cells enriched from blood (not recorded which).

The CDR3 region: CASSSDRGTGSPLHF. Read as DNA, the sequence is TGTGCCAGCAGTTCTGACAGGGGGACCGGGTCACCCCTCCACTTT. This sequence uses TRBV6-2 or TRBV6-3 and TRBJ1-6; TRBD1 lines up with 9 middle nucleotides. CDR1 and CDR2 are read off the germline V gene as MNHEY and SVGEGT. Inclusive of the bounding cysteine and phenylalanine, the CDR3 is 15 residues long. Left in the record is the CDR3 DNA by itself, 45 bases read in frame from the first base. Relative to germline, V is missing 4 bases and J is missing 10 bases, with 8 bases of the junction outside any gene match.